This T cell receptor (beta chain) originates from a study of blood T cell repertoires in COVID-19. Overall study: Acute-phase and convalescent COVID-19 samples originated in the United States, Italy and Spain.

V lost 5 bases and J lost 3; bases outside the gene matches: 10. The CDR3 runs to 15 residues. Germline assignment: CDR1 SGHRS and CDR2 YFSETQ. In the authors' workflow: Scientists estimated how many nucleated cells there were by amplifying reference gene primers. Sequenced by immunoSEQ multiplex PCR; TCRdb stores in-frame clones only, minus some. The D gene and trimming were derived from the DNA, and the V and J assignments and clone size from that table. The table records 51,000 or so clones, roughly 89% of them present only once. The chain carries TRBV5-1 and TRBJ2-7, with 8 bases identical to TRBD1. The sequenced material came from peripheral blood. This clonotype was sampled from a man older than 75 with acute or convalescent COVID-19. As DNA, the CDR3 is TGCGCCAGCAGAAGGACAGGGTTTACGAACTACGAGCAGTACTTC. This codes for CASRRTGFTNYEQYF.